The clone carrying this T cell receptor beta chain was seen many times. The data stem from a study of blood T cells in healthy people across ages. The CDR3 covers 16 residues. J gave up 4 bases and V 1 base, and 2 bases lay outside the gene matches. CDR1 is LGHNA and CDR2 is YSLEER in the germline V gene. The second PCR ran about 6 to 11 cycles with a sample-barcoded 5' primer and J-beta primers. TCRdb fed the 5' RACE reads into MiXCR, producing one record per CDR3 protein. This table has about 780,000 distinct CDR3 sequences, about 45% appearing once. The chain has TRBV4-3 and TRBJ2-1; 12 bases are a match to TRBD2. The sequenced sample was blood. The source of this sequence is a man older than 75 in good health. The CDR3 reads CASSQGTSGRYNEQFF. DNA for the CDR3: TGCGCCAGCAGCCAAGGCACTAGCGGGAGGTACAATGAGCAGTTCTTC.